This entry is about one T cell receptor (beta chain). A single base separates this from a much larger clone, so it may be a read error. No conserved phenylalanine or tryptophan is present at the end of the CDR3, so a read error is the likely explanation. The CDR3 loop spans 15 amino acids. Trimming took 5 bases from V and 7 from J; bases not matched to a gene: 10. Germline loops: CDR1 LNHNV, CDR2 YYDKDF (reference sequence). Genomic DNA acted as the template from which TCR beta VDJ combination and CDR3 sequence profiling were carried out. TCRdb itself ran the reads through MiXCR, one entry per CDR3 protein. The sample lists hundreds of thousands of distinct CDR3 sequences; approximately 33% were seen once. The data stem from a study of CD8+CD57+ T cells in acquired aplastic anemia. Individuals selected for sequencing had exhibited CD8+CD57+ cell expansion on flow cytometry.

The chain links TRBV15 to TRBJ1-4, with 7 nucleotides matching TRBD1. What was sequenced was sorted CD4+, CD8+, or CD8+CD57+ T cells (not recorded which) from PBMCs. This receptor was taken from a human donor with aplastic anemia. CDR3 residues: CATSRGKGAGEKLFL. CDR3 coding DNA: TGTGCCACCAGCCGAGGGAAGGGGGCTGGTGAAAAACTGTTTCTT.